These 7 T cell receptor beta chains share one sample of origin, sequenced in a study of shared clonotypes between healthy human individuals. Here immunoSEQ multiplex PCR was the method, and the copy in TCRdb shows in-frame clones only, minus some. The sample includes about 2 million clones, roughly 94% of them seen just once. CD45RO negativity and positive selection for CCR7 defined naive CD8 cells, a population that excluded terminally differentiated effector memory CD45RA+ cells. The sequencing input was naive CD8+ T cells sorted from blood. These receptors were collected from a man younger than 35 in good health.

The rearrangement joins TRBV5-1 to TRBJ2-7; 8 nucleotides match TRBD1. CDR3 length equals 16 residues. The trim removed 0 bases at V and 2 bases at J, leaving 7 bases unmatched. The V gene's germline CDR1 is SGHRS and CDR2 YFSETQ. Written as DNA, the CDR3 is TGCGCCAGCAGCTTGGCCGGGGGACAGGCCGCCTACGAGCAGTACTTC. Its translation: CASSLAGGQAAYEQYF.

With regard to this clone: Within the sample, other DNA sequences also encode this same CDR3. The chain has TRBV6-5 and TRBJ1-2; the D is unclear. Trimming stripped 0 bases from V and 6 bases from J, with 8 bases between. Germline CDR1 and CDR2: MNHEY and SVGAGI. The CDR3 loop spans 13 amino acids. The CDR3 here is CASSYSEGNGYTF. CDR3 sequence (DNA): TGTGCCAGCAGTTACTCGGAAGGGAATGGCTACACCTTC.

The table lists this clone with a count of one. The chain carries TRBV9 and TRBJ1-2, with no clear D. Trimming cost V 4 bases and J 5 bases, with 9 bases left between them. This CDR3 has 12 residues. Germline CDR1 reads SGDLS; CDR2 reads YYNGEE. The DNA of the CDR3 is TGTGCCAGCAGCACTGGAACTTATGGCTACACCTTC. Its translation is CASSTGTYGYTF.

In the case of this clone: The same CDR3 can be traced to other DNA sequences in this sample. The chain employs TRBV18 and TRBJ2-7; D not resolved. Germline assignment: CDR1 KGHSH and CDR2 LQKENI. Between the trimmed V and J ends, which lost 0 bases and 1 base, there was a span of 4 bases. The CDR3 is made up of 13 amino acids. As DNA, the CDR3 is TGTGCCAGCTCACCACCGGGGTCCTACGAGCAGTACTTC. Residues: CASSPPGSYEQYF.

The CDR3 DNA follows: TGTGCCAGCAGTGACTCGGGACAGGGGTATTCACCCCTCCACTTT. Translated: CASSDSGQGYSPLHF. The chain is built from TRBV25-1 and TRBJ1-6; 10 nucleotides match TRBD1. The CDR3 runs 15 residues. Per the germline V gene, CDR1 is MGHDK and CDR2 is SYGVNS. The trim removed 3 bases at V and 8 bases at J, leaving 4 bases unmatched.

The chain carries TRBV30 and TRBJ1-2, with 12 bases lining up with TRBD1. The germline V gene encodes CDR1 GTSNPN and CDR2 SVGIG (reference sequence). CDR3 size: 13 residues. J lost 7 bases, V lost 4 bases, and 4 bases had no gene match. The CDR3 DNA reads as TGTGCCTGGATCGGGACAGGGGGCTTTGGCTACACCTTC. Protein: CAWIGTGGFGYTF.

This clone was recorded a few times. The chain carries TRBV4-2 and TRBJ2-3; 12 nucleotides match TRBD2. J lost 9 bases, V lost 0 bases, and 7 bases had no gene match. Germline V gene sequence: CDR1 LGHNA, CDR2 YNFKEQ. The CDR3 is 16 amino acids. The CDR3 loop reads CASSQDLATSGGTQYF. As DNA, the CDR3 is TGTGCCAGCAGCCAAGATCTTGCGACTAGCGGGGGCACGCAGTATTTT.